These T cell receptor beta chains were read from a single sample in a study of blood T cells in healthy people across ages. TCRdb fed the 5' RACE reads into MiXCR, producing one record per CDR3 protein. The sample lists some 1.5 million distinct CDR3 sequences, roughly 27% occurring once. The sample taken for sequencing was blood. The receptors stem from a young woman in good health. The CDR3 runs from the conserved cysteine through the conserved F or W. Each record gives: CDR3 protein, CDR3 DNA, V gene, J gene, clone size, D gene. D genes are given only for firm matches. Clone size is shown for a subset of rows, as once, few, many or a class of expanded clone.

CSVGPAGQGVGYEQYF	TGCAGCGTTGGCCCCGCGGGACAGGGGGTTGGATACGAGCAGTACTTC	TRBV29-1	TRBJ2-7	many	TRBD1
CASSVGSRAYEQYF	TGTGCCAGCAGCGTAGGAAGCAGGGCCTACGAGCAGTACTTC	TRBV9	TRBJ2-7	few	-
CASHLFPQSRRTEAFF	TGTGCCAGCCATCTTTTTCCGCAGAGCCGAAGGACTGAAGCTTTCTTT	TRBV6-2/TRBV6-3	TRBJ1-1	few	-
CSVAFGSGVITDTQYF	TGCAGCGTTGCCTTCGGTAGCGGGGTTATCACAGATACGCAGTATTTT	TRBV29-1	TRBJ2-3	-	TRBD2
CASSVLQGGGELFF	TGTGCCAGCAGTGTCCTCCAGGGCGGCGGGGAGCTGTTTTTT	TRBV2	TRBJ2-2	once	-
CSARDASGRIGETQYF	TGCAGTGCTAGAGATGCGAGCGGGAGGATTGGGGAGACCCAGTACTTC	TRBV20-1	TRBJ2-5	-	TRBD2
CASSQGLANSYNEQFF	TGTGCCAGCAGCCAGGGACTAGCGAACTCCTACAATGAGCAGTTCTTC	TRBV27	TRBJ2-1	-	TRBD2
CASSSATGTGAKQEFF	TGTGCCAGCAGCTCAGCGACCGGGACAGGGGCTAAGCAGGAGTTCTTC	TRBV7-2	TRBJ2-1	-	TRBD1
CASSSRWGETQYF	TGTGCCAGCAGCTCTAGATGGGGCGAGACCCAGTACTTC	TRBV7-6	TRBJ2-5	once	-
CASTRDRADTEAFF	TGTGCCAGCACTCGGGACAGGGCGGACACTGAAGCTTTCTTT	TRBV27	TRBJ1-1	few	TRBD1
CASSGGDSFSGKLFF	TGTGCCAGCAGTGGCGGGGATTCCTTTTCTGGAAAACTGTTTTTT	TRBV2	TRBJ1-4	few	-
CSVLSGGSYNEQYF	TGCAGCGTTCTTTCGGGAGGTTCCTACAATGAGCAGTACTTC	TRBV29-1	TRBJ2-7	few	TRBD2
CASSQERAGEEKLFF	TGCGCCAGCAGCCAAGAAAGGGCAGGGGAAGAAAAACTGTTTTTT	TRBV4-1	TRBJ1-4	-	-
CASSPGAGRHEQYF	TGCGCCAGCAGCCCGGGCGCAGGGAGGCACGAGCAGTACTTC	TRBV4-1	TRBJ2-7	many	-
CAISGATGDPYEQYF	TGTGCCATCAGTGGAGCGACAGGGGACCCCTACGAGCAGTACTTC	TRBV10-3	TRBJ2-7	-	TRBD1
CASSLGPRAASRGTQYF	TGTGCCAGCAGCTTAGGCCCCCGGGCGGCCTCACGTGGGACCCAGTACTTC	TRBV7-9	TRBJ2-5	many	-
CASSLAGRRGDGYGYTF	TGCGCCAGCAGCTTGGCCGGTCGTAGGGGAGATGGATATGGCTACACCTTC	TRBV5-1	TRBJ1-2	-	-
CASKGRQGGGYTF	TGTGCCAGCAAAGGAAGACAGGGAGGCGGCTACACCTTC	TRBV7-8	TRBJ1-2	few	TRBD1
CASYRQGRSYEPYF	TGTGCCTCCTATAGGCAGGGAAGATCCTACGAGCCGTACTTC	TRBV28	TRBJ2-7	-	-
CAISSGYQPQHF	TGTGCCATCAGTTCAGGTTATCAGCCCCAGCATTTT	TRBV10-3	TRBJ1-5	-	-
CASSSRTRTNNQPQHF	TGTGCCAGCAGTTCCCGGACACGAACCAACAATCAGCCCCAGCATTTT	TRBV6-2/TRBV6-3	TRBJ1-5	-	-
CASSLGRQENYEQYF	TGTGCCAGCAGCTTAGGTCGACAGGAAAACTACGAGCAGTACTTC	TRBV11-2	TRBJ2-7	-	-
CSVDSAYEQYF	TGCAGCGTGGACAGCGCCTACGAGCAGTACTTC	TRBV29-1	TRBJ2-7	many	-
CSARLGGRAKADTQYF	TGCAGTGCTAGACTGGGCGGGAGGGCCAAGGCAGATACGCAGTATTTT	TRBV20-1	TRBJ2-3	-	TRBD2
CSVQNTGELFF	TGCAGTGTCCAGAACACCGGGGAGCTGTTTTTT	TRBV20-1	TRBJ2-2	few	-
CASSLGLWQPQHF	TGTGCCAGCAGCTTGGGACTCTGGCAGCCCCAGCATTTT	TRBV7-2	TRBJ1-5	few	-
CASSDGSGGLADTQYF	TGTGCCAGCAGTGACGGTAGCGGGGGCTTAGCAGATACGCAGTATTTT	TRBV2	TRBJ2-3	-	TRBD2
CSILQDSIHNSEQFF	TGCAGCATTTTACAGGATTCAATACATAACAGTGAGCAGTTCTTC	TRBV29-1	TRBJ2-1	few	-
CASSSGVAGANVLTF	TGTGCCAGCAGTTCAGGGGTTGCCGGGGCCAACGTCCTGACTTTC	TRBV27	TRBJ2-6	-	-
CASSYGETVIQETQYF	TGTGCCAGCAGTTACGGCGAGACCGTGATCCAAGAGACCCAGTACTTC	TRBV6-6	TRBJ2-5	-	-
CASSQGQAHNSPLHF	TGTGCCAGCAGCCAAGGACAGGCACATAATTCACCCCTCCACTTT	TRBV14	TRBJ1-6	few	-
CASTEPGQGKGEQFF	TGTGCCAGCACCGAACCGGGACAGGGAAAAGGTGAGCAGTTCTTC	TRBV6-6	TRBJ2-1	-	TRBD1
CASSLQAGQLSGANVLTF	TGTGCCAGCAGCTTACAGGCGGGACAACTCTCTGGGGCCAACGTCCTGACTTTC	TRBV7-2	TRBJ2-6	many	-
CASSQDRDEKLFF	TGTGCCAGCAGCCAGGACCGTGATGAAAAACTGTTTTTT	TRBV14	TRBJ1-4	few	-
CASRHGTDTQYF	TGCGCCAGCAGACACGGCACAGATACGCAGTATTTT	TRBV5-1	TRBJ2-3	-	-
CSVEDGRRGYGYTF	TGCAGCGTTGAAGATGGCAGGAGGGGCTATGGCTACACCTTC	TRBV29-1	TRBJ1-2	-	-
CSAGSRNFYEQYF	TGCAGTGCCGGATCGCGGAACTTCTACGAGCAGTACTTC	TRBV20-1	TRBJ2-7	few	-
CASSSTTGGVVQYF	TGCGCCAGCAGCTCCACGACAGGGGGTGTAGTGCAGTACTTC	TRBV5-1	TRBJ2-5	few	TRBD1
CASSPRDGVSDTQYF	TGTGCCAGCAGTCCCCGGGACGGAGTGTCAGATACGCAGTATTTT	TRBV5-5	TRBJ2-3	many	-
CASTARQDYGYTF	TGTGCCAGCACCGCTAGACAGGACTATGGCTACACCTTC	TRBV3-1	TRBJ1-2	-	-
CAGSLDGYSNQPQHF	TGCGCCGGCAGCTTGGACGGTTATAGCAATCAGCCCCAGCATTTT	TRBV5-1	TRBJ1-5	-	-
CASSLVGNGDQPQHF	TGTGCCAGCAGCTTAGTGGGGAACGGAGATCAGCCCCAGCATTTT	TRBV7-2	TRBJ1-5	many	-
CATSQDRRTEAFF	TGTGCCACCAGCCAGGACCGACGCACTGAAGCTTTCTTT	TRBV15	TRBJ1-1	-	-
CAWSRSETEAFF	TGTGCCTGGAGTCGGAGTGAAACTGAAGCTTTCTTT	TRBV30	TRBJ1-1	-	-
CSARALLGSGTGELFF	TGCAGTGCTAGGGCCCTTCTAGGTTCGGGCACCGGGGAGCTGTTTTTT	TRBV20-1	TRBJ2-2	-	-
CASSSGDGADTQYF	TGCGCCAGCAGCTCAGGGGATGGGGCAGATACGCAGTATTTT	TRBV5-1	TRBJ2-3	-	-
CASSSVAVSTGTDTQYF	TGTGCCAGCAGTTCCGTAGCGGTTTCGACTGGCACAGATACGCAGTATTTT	TRBV6-5	TRBJ2-3	-	-
CASSSGLAGAKNIQYF	TGTGCCAGCAGCTCAGGACTAGCGGGAGCCAAAAACATTCAGTACTTC	TRBV5-4	TRBJ2-4	many	TRBD2
CASSLIGLAGGGETQYF	TGTGCCAGCAGCTTAATCGGCCTAGCGGGAGGTGGGGAGACCCAGTACTTC	TRBV7-8	TRBJ2-5	-	TRBD2
CATDGLTRYNSPLHF	TGTGCCACTGACGGCCTGACTCGATATAATTCACCCCTCCACTTT	TRBV30	TRBJ1-6	-	-
CASSRGTDAYNQPQHF	TGCGCCAGCAGCAGAGGGACCGATGCCTACAATCAGCCCCAGCATTTT	TRBV4-1	TRBJ1-5	few	-
CASSEGLPKEETQYF	TGTGCCAGCAGTGAGGGACTCCCTAAGGAGGAGACCCAGTACTTC	TRBV25-1	TRBJ2-5	-	-
CSARAQSGSHAYEQYF	TGCAGTGCTAGAGCCCAAAGCGGGAGTCATGCCTACGAGCAGTACTTC	TRBV20-1	TRBJ2-7	many	TRBD2
CASSLTDGKQYF	TGTGCCAGCAGCTTGACTGACGGTAAGCAGTACTTC	TRBV7-2	TRBJ2-5	-	-